This T cell receptor (beta chain) originates from a study of siplizumab effects on memory and regulatory T cells. This table comes from immunoSEQ multiplex PCR, and its TCRdb copy is limited to in-frame clones, with some not included. The sample lists about 97,000 clones, around 90% occurring once. About this clone: Its specificity is not known.

The CDR3 length is 14 residues. The V gene's germline CDR1 is SGHTA and CDR2 FQGNSA. V gave up 2 bases and J gave up 4 bases, with 9 bases separating them. The study's findings and limits: Naive T cell populations appeared to exhibit greater diversity than memory cells and appeared to be major alloresponse contributors. Solely a minor proportion of alloreactive clones could be assigned to unstimulated subsets.

The receptor's source is a human donor in good health. Sample: non-Treg CD4+ T cells sorted from blood. This chain links TRBV7-2 with TRBJ1-5; D ambiguous. DNA of the CDR3: TGTGCCAGCAGCTTACATTCGCGGAATCAGCCCCAGCATTTT. Its translation: CASSLHSRNQPQHF.